The text below deals with one TCR beta chain. Authors' data handling: By means of reference gene primer amplification, nucleated cell counts were estimated. The table came from immunoSEQ multiplex PCR; TCRdb's copy has only in-frame clones and leaves some out. V and J calls and clone size follow that table, whereas D and trimming were derived from the DNA. The top ten hold approximately 1% of the sample, which has under 450,000 clones, more than 75% seen once. These data originate in a study of blood T cell repertoires in COVID-19. About the research overall: Whether acute or convalescent, the COVID-19 samples came from the United States, Italy and Spain. Sample material is recorded as cDNA or gDNA derived from T cells, B-cell-depleted T cells, or PBMCs.

V was pared by 4 bases and J by 3 bases, with 8 bases of the junction left unmatched. The germline V gene encodes CDR1 MDHEN and CDR2 SYDVKM. The CDR3 length is 16 residues. The V and J genes are TRBV28 and TRBJ1-3, with 8 bases matching TRBD1. The sequenced sample consisted of peripheral blood. The receptor was derived from a human donor with acute or convalescent COVID-19. The donor label of this sample is uncertain. The CDR3 loop reads CASSSGGRGLGNTIYF. The CDR3 region has the DNA TGTGCCAGCAGTTCTGGCGGCAGGGGGCTTGGAAACACCATATATTTT.